This entry features one T cell receptor (beta chain) sequence. This clone's antigen is unknown. The record has no base qualities; no much larger clone is one base away. This record comes from a study of a mutant IDH1 vaccine in newly diagnosed glioma (dated by TCRdb to about 2021). Describing the broader study: In the chemotherapy-containing groups, vaccination started alongside temozolomide cycles, whereas in patients who had radiotherapy alone it started 4-6 weeks after radiotherapy. Longitudinal TCRB deep sequencing was performed for about two dozen treated patients wherever samples were available for exploratory analyses. The roughly 32 treated patients were approximately 60% male and roughly 38% female, with a mean age of around 40 years. Prior to enrollment, patients had been given standard therapy consisting of radiotherapy alone, temozolomide alone, or radiochemotherapy with temozolomide, with the combination given to most patients. The week-35 safety follow-up took place at visit V12, and the week-47 end of study took place at visit V13. Peripheral blood was drawn at six visits: V03 (baseline), V05, V07, V10, V12 and V13. Results the study describes overall, beyond this receptor: Selection of PBMC samples for TCRB deep sequencing was based on availability. Across multiple MHC alleles, vaccine-induced immune responses were seen in roughly 93% of patients. No apparent relationship was observed between pseudoprogression and alterations in the top peripheral T cell clonotypes detected by TCRB sequencing. It was noted by the authors that analyses of patient blood samples could not be reproduced owing to sample limitations.

Library creation used the immunoSEQ multiplex PCR assay. Following the manufacturer's protocol, the hsTCRB Kit was used to amplify rearranged TCR beta chain sequences. An Illumina MiSeq was used to sequence the TCRB libraries. The source study handled its data this way. The kit vendor's proprietary platform handled demultiplexing, trimming and gene mapping. Entries here come from immuneACCESS through TCRdb and include only in-frame sequences with V and J called. Some clones fail to appear in such tables; in the studies checked, an unresolved V gene covers under half of the shortfall, and the cause of the remainder is unknown. D and trimming come from the DNA, and the V and J calls and clone size come from that table. This sample gives about 11,000 clones in total; 81% of them show up just once. The ten largest clones capture 15% to 20% of the sample. Taken from cysteine to phenylalanine, the CDR3 has 13 residues. The retained sequence is limited to the CDR3, 39 bases, with the frame set at the first base. V gives up 10 bases and J gives up 3 bases, and the segment between their germline ends measures 13 bases. From a lookup of the germline V gene, CDR1 and CDR2 are SNHLY and FYNNEI.

The meaning of the sample's time point label: week 47, end of study. Each vaccine dose was 300 ug of a 20-mer mutant IDH1 peptide in Montanide, given subcutaneously with topical imiquimod. Across visits V03 through V10, patients got a total of eight vaccinations, given in weeks 1, 3, 5, 7, 11, 15, 19 and 23. Newly diagnosed WHO grade 3 or 4 IDH1-mutant astrocytomas showing loss of nuclear ATRX were present in the donors. The samples were drawn from NOA16, a multicentre, single-arm, open-label phase I trial in Germany that tested a mutant IDH1 peptide vaccine in humans for the first time. Genomic DNA for TCRB sequencing was isolated from EDTA blood with the DNeasy Blood and Tissue Kit.

The sequence was collected from a man aged 25 to 40 with glioma. In this chain, TRBV2 is recombined with TRBJ2-1; matching of 5 bases hints at TRBD1 as the D gene. Source: PBMCs, taken from a glioma patient whose treatment included an IDH1 peptide vaccine. The DNA is as follows: TGTGCCAACGCAGGACACATCTACAATGAGCAGTTCTTC. This yields the protein CANAGHIYNEQFF. The variable domain in full, with residues beyond the CDR3 obtained from the reference TRBV2 and TRBJ2-1 genes, is EPEVTQTPSHQVTQMGQEVILRCVPISNHLYFYWYRQILGQKVEFLVSFYNNEISEKSEIFDDQFSVERPDGSNFTLKIRSTKLEDSAMYFCANAGHIYNEQFFGPGTRLTVL.